These 29 T cell receptor beta chains came from one sample sequenced in a study of vaccination effects on CD4 cells after COVID-19. These receptors' antigens are unknown. ViraFEST assay sequencing came after antigen-specific CD4+ T cells were expanded with viral peptide pools. Culture proceeded for more than 8 days, and CD4+ T cells were then isolated. The person acquired a PCR-confirmed SARS-CoV-2 infection between March and December 2020. Here immunoSEQ multiplex PCR was the method, and the copy in TCRdb shows in-frame clones only, minus some. The table shows 20,000 to 25,000 clones, with around 74% occurring only once. Sample: CD4+ T cells from PBMCs cultured with a peptide pool, taken before COVID-19 vaccination. These receptors came from a human donor who had a prior SARS-CoV-2 infection.

This clone was seen more than once but under ten times. J is TRBJ2-7 and V is TRBV7-6; 10 bases are a match to TRBD1. Germline trimming cut 5 bases from V and 2 bases from J; bases unmatched to any gene: 3. Germline values: CDR1 SGHVS, CDR2 FNYEAQ. CDR3 size: 14 residues. CDR3 loop: CASSVDRGPYEQYF. The CDR3 DNA reads as TGTGCCAGCAGCGTAGACAGGGGGCCCTACGAGCAGTACTTC. The variable domain in full, with the rest retrieved from reference TRBV7-6 and TRBJ2-7, is GAGVSQSPRYKVTKRGQDVALRCDPISGHVSLYWYRQALGQGPEFLTYFNYEAQQDKSGLPNDRFSAERPEGSISTLTIQRTEQRDSAMYRCASSVDRGPYEQYFGPGTRLTVT.

This clone has a handful of counts. The chain recombines TRBV4-2 with TRBJ2-7; no firm D call. Germline V CDR1 and CDR2: LGHNA, YNFKEQ. Trimming took 1 base from V and 0 from J, leaving 10 bases between them. CDR3 size: 15 residues. Here the CDR3 reads CASSQVRTVSYEQYF. Written as DNA, the CDR3 is TGTGCCAGCAGCCAAGTCAGAACAGTCTCCTACGAGCAGTACTTC.

The chain recombines TRBV25-1 with TRBJ2-1; TRBD2 aligns across 9 bases. The junction had 3 bases not matched to a gene; V was cut back by 2 bases and J by 4 bases. This CDR3 contains 15 residues. The germline V gene has CDR1 MGHDK and CDR2 SYGVNS. CDR3 sequence (DNA): TGTGCCAGCAGTGAAGCCCTAGCGGGGTACAATGAGCAGTTCTTC. Protein sequence: CASSEALAGYNEQFF.

The J gene is TRBJ2-7, the V gene TRBV28, with a tentative D call TRBD1 (6 bases). V was clipped by 6 bases and J by 6 bases, with 12 bases between them. Germline V lookup: CDR1 MDHEN, CDR2 SYDVKM. The CDR3 is 12 residues long. The CDR3 region is CASRRDIREQYF. DNA of the CDR3: TGTGCCAGCAGGAGGGACATCCGCGAGCAGTACTTC.

The chain uses TRBV2 and TRBJ2-7, with D unclear. V dropped 4 bases and J dropped 9 bases, with 25 bases sitting between them. CDR3 length equals 16 residues. Germline values: CDR1 SNHLY, CDR2 FYNNEI. The CDR3 coding sequence is TGTGCCAGCAGTGCGCCACTTGATACCCTCTACCCGGTGCAGTACTTC. Protein sequence: CASSAPLDTLYPVQYF. The full variable domain, its missing parts supplied by reference TRBV2 and TRBJ2-7, is EPEVTQTPSHQVTQMGQEVILRCVPISNHLYFYWYRQILGQKVEFLVSFYNNEISEKSEIFDDQFSVERPDGSNFTLKIRSTKLEDSAMYFCASSAPLDTLYPVQYFGPGTRLTVT.

The rearrangement joins TRBV5-5 to TRBJ1-3; unclear D gene. The CDR3 has 16 residues. Germline lookup yields CDR1 SGHKS and CDR2 YYEKEE (reference sequence). Between the trimmed V and J ends, which lost 1 base and 0 bases, there was a span of 11 bases. CDR3 sequence (DNA): TGTGCCAGCAGCTTGCAGGTTCGTGACTCTGGAAACACCATATATTTT. It encodes CASSLQVRDSGNTIYF.

In regard to this clone: An end of the junction differs from the germline gene, which may be a read error. The chain combines TRBV5-1 with TRBJ2-7; D unclear. Per germline, CDR1 SGHRS and CDR2 YFSETQ. The CDR3 length is 12 residues. In nucleotides, the CDR3 is TGCGCCAGCAGCTCGTACGGGTACCCGCCATCCTTC. Translating it yields CASSSYGYPPSF.

This clone was found once. Here the CDR3 DNA reads TGTGCCAGCAGCTTAGTAGGCCTCAATACCGGGGAGCTGTTTTTT. It codes for CASSLVGLNTGELFF. The chain recombines TRBV7-9 with TRBJ2-2; unclear D gene. The CDR3 covers 15 residues. Trimming pared 1 base from V and 5 bases from J, leaving 11 bases between. Germline V gene data show CDR1 as SEHNR and CDR2 as FQNEAQ (reference sequence).

This clone was counted once. This chain joins TRBV12-5 and TRBJ2-7; 9 bases map to TRBD2. CDR3 size: 14 residues. Trimming removed 6 bases from V and 2 bases from J; junction bases left unmatched: 5. CDR1 is LGHNT and CDR2 is FRNRAP in the germline V gene. The CDR3 spells CASGKGLAPYEQYF. DNA for the CDR3: TGTGCTAGTGGAAAGGGACTAGCTCCCTACGAGCAGTACTTC.

This clone was seen more than once but under ten times. The genes are TRBV2 and TRBJ2-3, with unresolved D. Germline assignment: CDR1 SNHLY and CDR2 FYNNEI. CDR3 length equals 14 residues. V was cut by 6 bases and J by 2 bases, with 12 bases left in between. The CDR3 nucleotides read TGTGCCAGCAGGATGGAATTACACACAGATACGCAGTATTTT. It translates to CASRMELHTDTQYF.

This chain connects TRBV14 to TRBJ1-3; D uncertain. Germline loops: CDR1 SGHDN, CDR2 FVKESK. The CDR3 spans 15 residues. With 4 bases removed from V and 0 bases from J, the gap between germline ends came to 10 bases. CDR3 amino acids: CASSRPGISGNTIYF. CDR3 coding DNA: TGTGCCAGCAGCCGTCCGGGGATCTCTGGAAACACCATATATTTT. Supplemented by reference TRBV14 and TRBJ1-3, the full variable domain reads EAGVTQFPSHSVIEKGQTVTLRCDPISGHDNLYWYRRVMGKEIKFLLHFVKESKQDESGMPNNRFLAERTGGTYSTLKVQPAELEDSGVYFCASSRPGISGNTIYFGEGSWLTVV.

The V gene is TRBV15, the J gene TRBJ2-7; possibly TRBD2 for D (5 bases). V lost 0 bases to trimming and J lost 7 bases, with 7 bases between them. This CDR3 contains 12 residues. CDR1 is LNHNV, CDR2 YYDKDF, per germline (reference sequence). The chain's CDR3 is CATSRETGEQYF. Written as DNA, the CDR3 is TGTGCCACCAGCAGAGAAACGGGGGAGCAGTACTTC.

The rearrangement uses TRBV7-2 and TRBJ2-2, with TRBD2 matching 13 bases. This CDR3 spans 17 amino acids. Germline-derived CDR1 and CDR2 are SGHTA and FQGNSA. The V and J ends lost 4 bases and 6 bases, in that order; junction bases with no gene match: 8. CDR3 residues: CASSSGLAGAAAGELFF. CDR3 nucleotide sequence: TGTGCCAGCAGCTCCGGACTAGCGGGAGCCGCAGCCGGGGAGCTGTTTTTT. The complete variable domain, with remaining parts taken from reference TRBV7-2 and TRBJ2-2, reads GAGVSQSPSNKVTEKGKDVELRCDPISGHTALYWYRQSLGQGLEFLIYFQGNSAPDKSGLPSDRFSAERTGGSVSTLTIQRTQQEDSAVYLCASSSGLAGAAAGELFFGEGSRLTVL.

The CDR3 is CAWSGLGPGNTIYF. The CDR3 nucleotides are TGTGCCTGGAGTGGGCTGGGACCGGGAAACACCATATATTTT. The rearrangement links TRBV30 to TRBJ1-3; a possible D gene is TRBD1 (5 bases). CDR1 and CDR2 (germline): GTSNPN, SVGIG (reference sequence). The ends were cut back, 1 base at V and 4 bases at J, with 11 bases in the middle. The CDR3 covers 14 residues.

J is TRBJ2-3 and V is TRBV5-1; 10 positions match TRBD2. Germline CDR1 reads SGHRS; CDR2 reads YFSETQ. V lost 3 bases, J lost 1 base, and 2 bases stayed unmatched. The length of the CDR3 is 15 residues. CDR3 in amino acids: CASSSGTSGTDTQYF. In DNA, the CDR3 is TGCGCCAGCAGCTCCGGGACTAGCGGCACAGATACGCAGTATTTT. The full variable domain, in which reference TRBV5-1 and TRBJ2-3 provide the parts outside the CDR3, is KAGVTQTPRYLIKTRGQQVTLSCSPISGHRSVSWYQQTPGQGLQFLFEYFSETQRNKGNFPGRFSGRQFSNSRSEMNVSTLELGDSALYLCASSSGTSGTDTQYFGPGTRLTVL.

This rearrangement joins TRBV5-8 to TRBJ2-3, with 10 bases lining up with TRBD2. Germline CDR1 and CDR2: SGHTS and YDEGEE. The ends lost 4 bases at V and 10 bases at J; junction bases unmatched: 12. CDR3 size: 15 residues. The CDR3 spells CASSVVSSGSGPQYF. For the CDR3, the DNA is TGTGCCAGCAGCGTGGTGTCTAGCGGGAGCGGTCCGCAGTATTTT.

The J gene is TRBJ2-7, the V gene TRBV6-5; D may be TRBD1 (5 bases). CDR1 is MNHEY and CDR2 is SVGAGI in the germline V gene. V lost 5 bases and J lost 6, with 17 bases in between. The CDR3 totals 14 residues. The CDR3 sequence: CASSKSTQGTEQYF. The CDR3 DNA follows: TGTGCCAGCAGTAAGTCCACCCAGGGTACCGAGCAGTACTTC.

The rearrangement uses TRBV9 and TRBJ1-2; D is ambiguous. Trimming removed 0 bases at V and 4 bases at J, with 16 bases between. The CDR3 extends over 16 amino acids. Germline V gene lookup returns CDR1 SGDLS and CDR2 YYNGEE. The CDR3 region has the DNA TGTGCCAGCAGCGTAGGATTCGGCTTCCTAGGCTATGGCTACACCTTC. Its protein is CASSVGFGFLGYGYTF.

The chain links TRBV19 to TRBJ1-1; D is perhaps TRBD1 (6 bases). This CDR3 is 18 amino acids long. V dropped 1 base and J dropped 1 base, with 19 bases sitting between them. Germline lookup yields CDR1 LNHDA and CDR2 SQIVND (reference sequence). Here the CDR3 DNA reads TGTGCCAGTAGTATAGCTCGTCGTTGGAGGGGGAAGAACACTGAAGCTTTCTTT. Its translation is CASSIARRWRGKNTEAFF. The variable domain in full, with the rest retrieved from reference TRBV19 and TRBJ1-1, is DGGITQSPKYLFRKEGQNVTLSCEQNLNHDAMYWYRQDPGQGLRLIYYSQIVNDFQKGDIAEGYSVSREKKESFPLTVTSAQKNPTAFYLCASSIARRWRGKNTEAFFGQGTRLTVV.

The chain joins TRBV5-6 to TRBJ2-2, with unresolved D. Germline V gene lookup returns CDR1 SGHDT and CDR2 YYEEEE. This CDR3 contains 13 residues. Trimming shortened V by 1 base and J by 6 bases, and 7 bases separated the two germline ends. The DNA for the CDR3 is TGTGCCAGCAGCTTGTTGTTTGCCGGGGAGCTGTTTTTT. Protein: CASSLLFAGELFF.

The V call is TRBV9, the J call TRBJ2-2; D not resolved. The CDR3 length is 16 residues. Trimming took 0 bases from V and 2 from J, leaving 11 bases between them. Germline loops: CDR1 SGDLS, CDR2 YYNGEE. CDR3: CASSVVPRINTGELFF. The CDR3 nucleotides read TGTGCCAGCAGCGTAGTACCGCGTATTAACACCGGGGAGCTGTTTTTT.

The V call is TRBV6-6, the J call TRBJ1-4, with 9 bases aligning to TRBD1. The trim removed 6 bases at V and 6 bases at J, leaving 5 bases unmatched. Germline V gene data show CDR1 as MNHNY and CDR2 as SVGAGI (reference sequence). The CDR3 runs 14 residues. CDR3 coding DNA: TGTGCCAGCAGACGGACAGGGGATTATGAAAAACTGTTTTTT. Encoded protein: CASRRTGDYEKLFF.

A few counts support this clone. At one of its ends the junction is not consistent with the germline gene, which may arise from a read error. V is TRBV7-7 and J is TRBJ2-1; TRBD2 matches 11 bases. Germline V CDR1 and CDR2: SSHAT, FNYEAQ (reference sequence). The CDR3 consists of 15 residues. The CDR3 loop is CASSIGLAGYNEQFF. Here the CDR3 DNA reads TGTGCTAGCAGCATCGGACTAGCGGGCTACAATGAGCAGTTCTTC.

The chain has TRBV5-8 and TRBJ1-2, with 7 bases identical to TRBD1. Germline values: CDR1 SGHTS, CDR2 YDEGEE. The CDR3 covers 14 residues. V shed 2 bases and J 7 bases; nucleotides not matched to a gene: 8. For the CDR3, the DNA is TGTGCCAGCAGCTTAGTGGGGGGACAGACTGGCTACACCTTC. It specifies CASSLVGGQTGYTF.

The chain carries TRBV19 and TRBJ2-2; 12 bases agree with TRBD2. CDR3 length: 17 residues. CDR1 and CDR2 from the germline V gene are LNHDA and SQIVND (reference sequence). J lost 5 bases, V lost 6 bases, and 10 bases had no gene match. The CDR3 sequence: CASRRTSGNQGTGELFF. As DNA, the CDR3 is TGTGCCAGTAGGAGGACTAGCGGGAACCAAGGAACCGGGGAGCTGTTTTTT. The entire variable domain, with the rest obtained from reference TRBV19 and TRBJ2-2, is as follows: DGGITQSPKYLFRKEGQNVTLSCEQNLNHDAMYWYRQDPGQGLRLIYYSQIVNDFQKGDIAEGYSVSREKKESFPLTVTSAQKNPTAFYLCASRRTSGNQGTGELFFGEGSRLTVL.

On this clone: A read error may account for a junction end that differs from germline. The rearrangement links TRBV29-1 to TRBJ1-5, with a weak D call TRBD1 (6 bases). The germline gives CDR1 SQVTM, CDR2 ANQGSEA. This CDR3 has 13 amino acids. The CDR3 loop is CSVFEPGHRSLSF. CDR3 coding DNA: TGCAGCGTTTTTGAGCCGGGACATCGGTCTCTGTCTTTT.

CDR3 bases: TGTGCCAGCAGTTTACCCGGGGGTAGCGGGAGTTTGGATGAGCAGTTCTTC. Amino acid sequence: CASSLPGGSGSLDEQFF. V gene TRBV28 combines with J gene TRBJ2-1, with 9 bases aligning to TRBD2. This CDR3 spans 17 amino acids. J gave up 8 bases and V 2 bases, and 13 bases lay outside the gene matches. CDR1 MDHEN and CDR2 SYDVKM come from the germline V gene.

This rearrangement joins TRBV15 to TRBJ2-5; 9 bases match TRBD1. V was clipped by 2 bases and J by 5 bases; unmatched bases: 9. Germline lookup yields CDR1 LNHNV and CDR2 YYDKDF (reference sequence). This CDR3 is built from 16 residues. Written as DNA, the CDR3 is TGTGCCACCAGCAGAAAGGACAGGGGATTTCTCGAGACCCAGTACTTC. Protein: CATSRKDRGFLETQYF.

J is TRBJ2-5 and V is TRBV27; D not certain. The length of the CDR3 is 8 residues. Germline CDR1 and CDR2: MNHEY and SMNVEV (reference sequence). As DNA, the CDR3 is TGTACGCAAGAGACCCAGTACTTC. Protein: CTQETQYF.